The 6 T cell receptor beta chains in this list originate from one sample, sequenced in a study of PD-1 blockade in classical Hodgkin lymphoma. Libraries were prepared by immunoSEQ multiplex PCR; TCRdb keeps only in-frame clonotypes and omits some of them. The top ten hold 4.5% to 7% of the sample, which has about 10,000 clones, almost 85% seen once. Following autologous stem cell transplantation, relapse occurred in every patient, and exposure to brentuximab vedotin varied. Sequenced here: peripheral blood mononuclear cells (PBMCs), sampled before the second cycle of nivolumab. These receptors were taken from a human donor with classical Hodgkin lymphoma.

The genes are TRBV5-1 and TRBJ1-1, with D maybe TRBD1 (5 bases). Trimming stripped 0 bases from V and 0 bases from J, with 6 bases between. Per the germline V gene, CDR1 is SGHRS and CDR2 is YFSETQ. There are 14 residues in the CDR3. CDR3 sequence reads: CASSLGRVNTEAFF. CDR3 coding DNA: TGCGCCAGCAGCTTGGGCAGGGTGAACACTGAAGCTTTCTTT.

The chain uses TRBV11-3 and TRBJ2-2; 7 bases fit TRBD1. This CDR3 has 15 amino acids. The V gene end was trimmed by 5 bases and the J gene end by 2 bases; junction bases not matched to a gene: 5. Germline-derived CDR1 and CDR2 are SGHNT and YENEEA. CDR3 residues: CASSRQGPNTGELFF. The CDR3 nucleotides read TGTGCCAGCAGCCGACAGGGCCCAAACACCGGGGAGCTGTTTTTT. Full variable domain (outside the CDR3, taken from reference TRBV11-3 and TRBJ2-2): EAGVVQSPRYKIIEKKQPVAFWCNPISGHNTLYWYLQNLGQGPELLIRYENEEAVDDSQLPKDRFSAERLKGVDSTLKIQPAELGDSAVYLCASSRQGPNTGELFFGEGSRLTVL.

The rearrangement links TRBV19 to TRBJ1-6; the D is unclear. The V and J ends lost 7 bases and 7 bases respectively, with 11 bases between them. In germline, CDR1 is LNHDA, CDR2 SQIVND (reference sequence). This CDR3 has 13 residues. The CDR3: CASKRLDNSPLHF. The CDR3 bases are TGTGCCAGTAAGAGGTTGGACAATTCACCCCTCCACTTT.

V is TRBV5-1 and J is TRBJ2-3; D gene uncertain. The CDR3 spans 19 residues. Trimming took off 2 bases at V and 1 base at J, with 23 bases between the two ends. Germline CDR1 reads SGHRS; CDR2 reads YFSETQ. CDR3 in DNA: TGCGCCAGCAGCTTAAGGTGGCCGAATGGCGGTACTGGCACAGATACGCAGTATTTT. This sequence encodes CASSLRWPNGGTGTDTQYF.

V is TRBV9 and J is TRBJ1-1, with 7 positions matching TRBD1. The J segment lost 6 bases and the V segment lost 3 bases, leaving 8 bases of the junction unmatched. The CDR3 runs 14 residues. Germline-derived CDR1 and CDR2 are SGDLS and YYNGEE. The CDR3 sequence: CASSADRLGAEAFF. The CDR3 coding sequence is TGTGCCAGCAGCGCGGACAGGCTCGGGGCTGAAGCTTTCTTT.

The chain is built from TRBV18 and TRBJ1-2; 7 bases map to TRBD1. CDR3 size: 14 residues. Germline V CDR1 and CDR2: KGHSH, LQKENI. V shed 0 bases, J shed 5 bases, and the junction held 3 bases outside the gene matches. The CDR3 region is CASSPPSTGYGYTF. CDR3 in DNA: TGTGCCAGCTCACCACCCTCGACAGGGTATGGCTACACCTTC. The full variable domain, its missing parts supplied by reference TRBV18 and TRBJ1-2, is NAGVMQNPRHLVRRRGQEARLRCSPMKGHSHVYWYRQLPEEGLKFMVYLQKENIIDESGMPKERFSAEFPKEGPSILRIQQVVRGDSAAYFCASSPPSTGYGYTFGSGTRLTVV.